These T cell receptor beta chains were read from a single sample in a study of T cell responses to AZD1222 COVID-19 vaccine. The protocol was immunoSEQ multiplex PCR, while the TCRdb copy is restricted to in-frame clones and leaves out a portion. The sample holds about 37,000 clones, around 88% seen once. Sequenced material: peripheral blood, taken on day 0 of AZD1222 vaccination. The receptors were gathered from an adult in good health. Each CDR3 is given with its conserved first and last residue. D genes are given only for firm matches. Clone size is stated in some rows and not others, as once, few, many or a class when expanded.

clone size,V gene,D gene,J gene,CDR3 protein,CDR3 DNA
NA,TRBV30,NA,TRBJ1-3,CAWSVMGRSSGNTIYF,TGTGCTTGGAGTGTAATGGGCCGGAGCTCTGGAAACACCATATATTTT
once,TRBV11-3,NA,TRBJ2-1,CASSLSRETSEQFF,TGTGCCAGCAGCTTAAGTCGGGAGACTAGTGAGCAGTTCTTC
few,TRBV9,NA,TRBJ2-1,CASSPSRGTLSYNEQFF,TGTGCCAGCAGCCCTAGTAGAGGGACCTTGTCCTACAATGAGCAGTTCTTC
NA,TRBV11-2,NA,TRBJ1-2,CASSLGHGSYGYTF,TGTGCCAGCAGCTTGGGACACGGTTCATATGGCTACACCTTC
once,TRBV25-1,NA,TRBJ2-1,CASSDDSPIYNEQFF,TGTGCCAGCAGTGACGATAGCCCCATCTACAATGAGCAGTTCTTC
NA,TRBV2,TRBD1,TRBJ1-1,CASSRQGESTEAFF,TGTGCCAGCAGCCGACAGGGAGAGTCCACTGAAGCTTTCTTT
NA,TRBV7-9,NA,TRBJ1-1,CASSPRGDEAFF,TGTGCCAGCAGCCCCCGGGGCGATGAAGCTTTCTTT
NA,TRBV29-1,TRBD1,TRBJ2-5,CSVRGQEQETQYF,TGCAGCGTGAGAGGACAGGAACAAGAGACCCAGTACTTC
NA,TRBV10-2,TRBD1,TRBJ1-1,CASRQGETEAFF,TGCGCCAGCAGACAGGGGGAGACTGAAGCTTTCTTT
NA,TRBV4-2,NA,TRBJ2-7,CASSQDQGTYYEQYF,TGTGCCAGCAGCCAAGATCAGGGGACGTATTACGAGCAGTACTTC
few,TRBV5-8,NA,TRBJ1-2,CASSLLAADYGYTF,TGTGCCAGCAGCTTGTTGGCGGCTGACTATGGCTACACCTTC
NA,TRBV7-2,NA,TRBJ2-1,CASSLSSGYNNEQFF,TGTGCCAGCAGCTTATCGTCCGGTTATAACAATGAGCAGTTCTTC
NA,TRBV28,NA,TRBJ1-3,CASCREAGGNTIYF,TGTGCCAGCTGTAGGGAAGCAGGTGGAAACACCATATATTTT
NA,TRBV9,TRBD1,TRBJ2-5,CASSVGGQRQETQYF,TGTGCCAGCAGCGTAGGGGGACAGCGCCAAGAGACCCAGTACTTC
NA,TRBV19,NA,TRBJ2-7,CASSIGAGAGEQYF,TGTGCCAGTAGTATAGGAGCCGGGGCCGGCGAGCAGTACTTC
NA,TRBV28,NA,TRBJ1-1,CASSFPGSTEAFF,TGTGCCAGCAGTTTTCCGGGGAGCACTGAAGCTTTCTTT
few,TRBV6-1,TRBD1,TRBJ1-6,CASSDRYPGGSSLHF,TGTGCCAGCAGTGACAGATATCCAGGGGGTTCCTCCCTCCACTTT
NA,TRBV6-4,NA,TRBJ2-7,CASMSSRTAPSSYEQYF,TGTGCCAGCATGTCCTCCCGGACAGCCCCGAGCTCCTACGAGCAGTACTTC
NA,TRBV19,NA,TRBJ1-3,CASSIGDTGNTIYF,TGTGCCAGTAGTATCGGGGACACTGGAAACACCATATATTTT
NA,TRBV5-4,NA,TRBJ1-4,CASMRGAPGTNEKLFF,TGTGCCAGCATGCGGGGGGCTCCGGGAACTAATGAAAAACTGTTTTTT
NA,TRBV7-2,NA,TRBJ2-7,CASSLAGSEQYF,TGTGCCAGCAGCTTAGCTGGCAGCGAGCAGTACTTC
NA,TRBV11-2,TRBD1,TRBJ2-7,CASSLAGQVMTYEQYF,TGTGCCAGCAGCTTAGCAGGACAGGTAATGACCTACGAGCAGTACTTC
NA,TRBV10-3,TRBD2,TRBJ2-1,CAISGPGLAGVNEQFF,TGTGCCATCAGTGGACCGGGACTAGCGGGGGTGAATGAGCAGTTCTTC
NA,TRBV2,TRBD1,TRBJ1-2,CASRGTGGMGGYTF,TGTGCCAGCAGGGGGACAGGGGGCATGGGCGGCTACACCTTC
NA,TRBV2,TRBD1,TRBJ1-2,CASSERRGYGYTF,TGTGCCAGCAGTGAACGCAGGGGGTACGGCTACACCTTC
NA,TRBV2,TRBD2,TRBJ2-7,CASSSTGTSGLRSYEQYF,TGTGCCAGCAGCTCCACTGGGACTAGCGGCTTACGCTCCTACGAGCAGTACTTC
NA,TRBV5-5,TRBD1,TRBJ2-7,CASSIQGSVYEQYF,TGTGCCAGCAGCATACAGGGGTCAGTCTACGAGCAGTACTTC
NA,TRBV7-9,NA,TRBJ2-3,CASSFGGPSTDTQYF,TGTGCCAGCAGCTTTGGGGGACCTAGCACAGATACGCAGTATTTT